The entry below describes one T cell receptor (beta chain). This sample was taken from a study of shared T cell receptors in the human thymus. The CDR3 extends over 14 amino acids. Trimming removed 3 bases from V and 3 bases from J; junction bases left unmatched: 3. The germline V gene encodes CDR1 MNHNS and CDR2 SASEGT. Measured with immunoSEQ multiplex PCR; TCRdb has only the in-frame clones, and not every one. The data hold 500,000 to 850,000 clones, with approximately 87% observed a single time. These data are also associated with another study on human thymus T cells. According to that study: Thymic samples were excised during corrective heart operations. Related work showed strongly overlapping thymic repertoires across unrelated individuals.

The sequencing sample was made of thymocytes. This chain links TRBV6-1 with TRBJ2-5; 8 positions agree with TRBD2. The receptor was isolated from a boy in the first two years of life with a congenital heart defect. The DNA of the CDR3 is TGTGCCAGCAGTGACAAGGGACTAGAAGAGACCCAGTACTTC. This gives the protein CASSDKGLEETQYF.